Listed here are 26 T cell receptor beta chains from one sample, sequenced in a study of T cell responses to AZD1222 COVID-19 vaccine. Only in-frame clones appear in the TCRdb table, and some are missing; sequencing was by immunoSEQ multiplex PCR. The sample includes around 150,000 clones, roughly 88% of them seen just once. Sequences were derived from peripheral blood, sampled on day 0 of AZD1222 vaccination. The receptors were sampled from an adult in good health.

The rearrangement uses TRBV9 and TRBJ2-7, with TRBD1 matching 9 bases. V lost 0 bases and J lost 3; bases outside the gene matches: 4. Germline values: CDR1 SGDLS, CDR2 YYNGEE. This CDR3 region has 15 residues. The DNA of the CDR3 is TGTGCCAGCAGCGTAGGACAGGGGGTAGTCTACGAGCAGTACTTC. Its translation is CASSVGQGVVYEQYF.

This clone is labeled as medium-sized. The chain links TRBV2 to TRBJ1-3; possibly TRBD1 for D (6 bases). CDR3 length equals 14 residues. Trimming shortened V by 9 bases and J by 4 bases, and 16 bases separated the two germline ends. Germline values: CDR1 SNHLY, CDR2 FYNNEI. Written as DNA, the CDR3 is TGTGCCAGTTCCAGGGGCCTGGCCGGAAACACCATATATTTT. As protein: CASSRGLAGNTIYF. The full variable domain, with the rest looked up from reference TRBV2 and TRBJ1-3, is EPEVTQTPSHQVTQMGQEVILRCVPISNHLYFYWYRQILGQKVEFLVSFYNNEISEKSEIFDDQFSVERPDGSNFTLKIRSTKLEDSAMYFCASSRGLAGNTIYFGEGSWLTVV.

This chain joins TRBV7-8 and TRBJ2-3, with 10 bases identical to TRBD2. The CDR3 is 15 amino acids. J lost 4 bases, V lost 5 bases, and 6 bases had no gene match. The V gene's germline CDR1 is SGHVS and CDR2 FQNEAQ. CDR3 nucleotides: TGTGCCAGCAGCCCAGCGGGAGGGCCCGCAGATACGCAGTATTTT. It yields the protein CASSPAGGPADTQYF.

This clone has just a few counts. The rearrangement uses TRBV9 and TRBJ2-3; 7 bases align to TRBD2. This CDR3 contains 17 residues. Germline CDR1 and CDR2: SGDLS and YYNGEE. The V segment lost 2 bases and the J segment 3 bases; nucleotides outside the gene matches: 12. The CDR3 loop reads CASSVGGTGGVTDTQYF. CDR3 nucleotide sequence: TGTGCCAGCAGCGTCGGGGGGACGGGAGGTGTAACAGATACGCAGTATTTT.

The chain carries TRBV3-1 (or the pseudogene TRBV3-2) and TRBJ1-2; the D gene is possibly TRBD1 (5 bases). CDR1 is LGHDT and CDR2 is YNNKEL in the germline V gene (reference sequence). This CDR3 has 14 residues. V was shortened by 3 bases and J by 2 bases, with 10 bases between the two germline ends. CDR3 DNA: TGTGCCAGCAGCCAGGAGCACAGGAACTATGGCTACACCTTC. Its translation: CASSQEHRNYGYTF.

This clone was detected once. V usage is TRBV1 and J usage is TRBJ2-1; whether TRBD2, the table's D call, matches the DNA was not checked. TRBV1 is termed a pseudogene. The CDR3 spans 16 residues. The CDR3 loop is CTSSLSAGVRYNEQFF. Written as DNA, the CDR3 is TGCACCAGCAGCCTATCAGCGGGAGTCCGGTACAATGAGCAGTTCTTC.

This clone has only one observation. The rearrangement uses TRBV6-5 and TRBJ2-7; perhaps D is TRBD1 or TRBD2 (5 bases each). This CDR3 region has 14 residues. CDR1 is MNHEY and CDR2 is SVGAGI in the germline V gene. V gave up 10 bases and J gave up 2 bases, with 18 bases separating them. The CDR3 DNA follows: TGTGCCATTTCTCCGGGGCCCCCCGCCTACGAGCAGTACTTC. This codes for CAISPGPPAYEQYF.

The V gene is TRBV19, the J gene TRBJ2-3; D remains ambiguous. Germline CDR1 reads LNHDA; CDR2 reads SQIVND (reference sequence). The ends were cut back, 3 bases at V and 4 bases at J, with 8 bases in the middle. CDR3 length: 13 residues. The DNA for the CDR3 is TGTGCCAGTAGTATCCTCCACCCAGATACGCAGTATTTT. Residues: CASSILHPDTQYF. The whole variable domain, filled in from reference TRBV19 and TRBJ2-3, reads DGGITQSPKYLFRKEGQNVTLSCEQNLNHDAMYWYRQDPGQGLRLIYYSQIVNDFQKGDIAEGYSVSREKKESFPLTVTSAQKNPTAFYLCASSILHPDTQYFGPGTRLTVL.

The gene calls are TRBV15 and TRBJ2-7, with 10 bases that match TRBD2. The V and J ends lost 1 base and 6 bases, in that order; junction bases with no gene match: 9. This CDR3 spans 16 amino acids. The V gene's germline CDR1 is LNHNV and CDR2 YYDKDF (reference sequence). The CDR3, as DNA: TGTGCCACCAGCAGAGGAGGAGCTAGCGGGAGCAGCGAGCAGTACTTC. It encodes CATSRGGASGSSEQYF.

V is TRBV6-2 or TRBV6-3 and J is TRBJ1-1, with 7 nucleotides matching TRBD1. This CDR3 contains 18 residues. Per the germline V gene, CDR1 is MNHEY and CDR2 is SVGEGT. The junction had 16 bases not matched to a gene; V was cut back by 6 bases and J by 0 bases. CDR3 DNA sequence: TGTGCCAGCAGCCGACGGACAGGAAGGCCCCGCATGAACACTGAAGCTTTCTTT. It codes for CASSRRTGRPRMNTEAFF.

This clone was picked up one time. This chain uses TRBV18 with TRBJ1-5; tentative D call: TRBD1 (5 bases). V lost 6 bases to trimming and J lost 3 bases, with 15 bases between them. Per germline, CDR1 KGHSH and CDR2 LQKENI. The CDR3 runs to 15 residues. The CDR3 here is CASSPGTAPNQPQHF. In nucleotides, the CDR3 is TGTGCCAGCTCCCCAGGGACTGCGCCCAATCAGCCCCAGCATTTT.

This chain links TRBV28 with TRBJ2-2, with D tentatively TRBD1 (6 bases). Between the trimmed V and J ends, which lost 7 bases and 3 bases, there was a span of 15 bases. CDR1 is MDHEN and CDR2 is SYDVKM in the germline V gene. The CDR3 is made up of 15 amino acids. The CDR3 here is CASTLRGLHTGELFF. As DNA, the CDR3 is TGTGCCAGCACCCTGAGGGGGTTACACACCGGGGAGCTGTTTTTT. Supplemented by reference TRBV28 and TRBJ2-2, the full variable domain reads DVKVTQSSRYLVKRTGEKVFLECVQDMDHENMFWYRQDPGLGLRLIYFSYDVKMKEKGDIPEGYSVSREKKERFSLILESASTNQTSMYLCASTLRGLHTGELFFGEGSRLTVL.

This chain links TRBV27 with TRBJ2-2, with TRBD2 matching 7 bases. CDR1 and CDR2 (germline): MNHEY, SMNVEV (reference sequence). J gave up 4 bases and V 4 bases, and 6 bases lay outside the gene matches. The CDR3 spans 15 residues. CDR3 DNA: TGTGCCAGCAGTTGGGGCGGGAGCGTCACCGGGGAGCTGTTTTTT. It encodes CASSWGGSVTGELFF.

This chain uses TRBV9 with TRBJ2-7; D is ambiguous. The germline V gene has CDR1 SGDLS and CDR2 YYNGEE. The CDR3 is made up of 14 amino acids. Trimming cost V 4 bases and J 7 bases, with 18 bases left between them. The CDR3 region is CASSPSVSGQEQYF. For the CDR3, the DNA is TGTGCCAGCAGCCCGAGTGTTTCTGGGCAGGAGCAGTACTTC.

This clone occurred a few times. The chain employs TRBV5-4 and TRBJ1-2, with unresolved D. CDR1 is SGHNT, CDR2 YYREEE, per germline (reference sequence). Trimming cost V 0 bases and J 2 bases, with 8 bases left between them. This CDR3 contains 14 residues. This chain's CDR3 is CASSLVGQNYGYTF. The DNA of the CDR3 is TGTGCCAGCAGCTTGGTAGGGCAGAACTATGGCTACACCTTC.

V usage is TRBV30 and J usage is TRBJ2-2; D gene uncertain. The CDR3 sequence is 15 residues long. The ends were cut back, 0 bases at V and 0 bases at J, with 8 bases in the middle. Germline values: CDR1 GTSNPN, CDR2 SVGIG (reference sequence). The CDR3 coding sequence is TGTGCCTGGAGTGTACGGAAACCGAACACCGGGGAGCTGTTTTTT. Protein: CAWSVRKPNTGELFF.

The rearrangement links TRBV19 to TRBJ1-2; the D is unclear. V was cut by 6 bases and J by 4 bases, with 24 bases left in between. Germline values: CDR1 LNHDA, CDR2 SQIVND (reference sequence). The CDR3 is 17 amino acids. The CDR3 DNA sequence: TGTGCCAGTAGCCCCAGCCCGCCGTCAGCCGACTTCTATGGCTACACCTTC. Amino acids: CASSPSPPSADFYGYTF.

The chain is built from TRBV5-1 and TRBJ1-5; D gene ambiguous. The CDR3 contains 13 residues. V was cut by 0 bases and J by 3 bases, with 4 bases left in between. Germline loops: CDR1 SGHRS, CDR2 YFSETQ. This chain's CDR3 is CASSLGTNQPQHF. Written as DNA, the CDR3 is TGCGCCAGCAGCTTGGGGACCAATCAGCCCCAGCATTTT.

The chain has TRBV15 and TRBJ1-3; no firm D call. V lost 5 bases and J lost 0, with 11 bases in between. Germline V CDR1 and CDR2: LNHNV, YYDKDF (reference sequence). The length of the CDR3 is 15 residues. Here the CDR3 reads CATSAGYSSGNTIYF. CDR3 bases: TGTGCCACCAGCGCGGGATACTCCTCTGGAAACACCATATATTTT.

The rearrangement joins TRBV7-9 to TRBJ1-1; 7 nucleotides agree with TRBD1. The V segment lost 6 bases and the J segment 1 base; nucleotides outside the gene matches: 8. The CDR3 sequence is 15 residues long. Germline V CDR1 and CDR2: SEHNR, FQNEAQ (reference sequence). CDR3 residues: CASSRTGTANTEAFF. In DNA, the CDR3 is TGTGCCAGCAGTCGTACCGGGACAGCGAACACTGAAGCTTTCTTT.

The CDR3 loop reads CASSLGRAQPQHF. CDR3 nucleotide sequence: TGTGCCAGCAGCTTAGGCAGGGCACAGCCCCAGCATTTT. V gene TRBV7-2 combines with J gene TRBJ1-5; TRBD1 might be the D (5 bases). Germline CDR1 and CDR2: SGHTA and FQGNSA. There are 13 residues in the CDR3. The V gene lost 1 base and the J gene lost 7 bases, with 8 bases spanning the gap.

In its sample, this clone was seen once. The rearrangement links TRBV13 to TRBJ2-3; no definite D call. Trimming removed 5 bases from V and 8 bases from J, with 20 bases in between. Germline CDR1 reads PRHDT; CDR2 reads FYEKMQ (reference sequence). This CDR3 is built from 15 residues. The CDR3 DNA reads TGTGCCAGCAGCGACTCCCCGACAACCGGCTCTACGCAGTATTTT. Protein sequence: CASSDSPTTGSTQYF.

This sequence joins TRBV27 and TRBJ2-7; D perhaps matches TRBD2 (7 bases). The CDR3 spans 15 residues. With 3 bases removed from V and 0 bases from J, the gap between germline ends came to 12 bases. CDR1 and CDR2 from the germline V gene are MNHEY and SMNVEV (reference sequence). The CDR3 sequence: CASSFMGGRSYEQYF. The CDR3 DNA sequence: TGTGCCAGCAGTTTTATGGGGGGGCGCTCCTACGAGCAGTACTTC.

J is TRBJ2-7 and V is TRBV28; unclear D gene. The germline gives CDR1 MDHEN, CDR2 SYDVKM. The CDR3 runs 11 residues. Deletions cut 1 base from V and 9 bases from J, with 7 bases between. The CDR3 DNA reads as TGTGCCAGCAGTTTATCTACGGGGCAGTACTTC. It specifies CASSLSTGQYF.

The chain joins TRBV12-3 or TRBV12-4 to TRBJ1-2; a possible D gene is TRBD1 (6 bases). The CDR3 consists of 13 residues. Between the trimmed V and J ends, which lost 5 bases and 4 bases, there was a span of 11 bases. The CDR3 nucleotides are TGTGCCAGCAGTCCCGACAGGATCTATGGCTACACCTTC. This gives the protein CASSPDRIYGYTF.

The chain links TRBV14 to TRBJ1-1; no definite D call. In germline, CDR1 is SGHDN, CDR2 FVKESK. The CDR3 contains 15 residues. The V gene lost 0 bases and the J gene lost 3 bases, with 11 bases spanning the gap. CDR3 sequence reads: CASSQDPSSYTEAFF. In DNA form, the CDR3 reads TGTGCCAGCAGCCAAGATCCCTCAAGCTACACTGAAGCTTTCTTT.